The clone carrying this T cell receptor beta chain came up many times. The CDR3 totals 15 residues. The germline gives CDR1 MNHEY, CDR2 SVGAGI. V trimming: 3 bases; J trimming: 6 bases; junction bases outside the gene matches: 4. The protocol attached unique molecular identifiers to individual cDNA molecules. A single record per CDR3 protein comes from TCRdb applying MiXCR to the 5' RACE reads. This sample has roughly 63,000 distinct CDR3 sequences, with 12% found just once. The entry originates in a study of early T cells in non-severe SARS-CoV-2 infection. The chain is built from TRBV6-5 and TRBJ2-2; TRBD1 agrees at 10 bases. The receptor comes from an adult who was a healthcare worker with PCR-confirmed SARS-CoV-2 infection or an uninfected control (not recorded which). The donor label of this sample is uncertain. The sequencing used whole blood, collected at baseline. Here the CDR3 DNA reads TGTGCCAGCAGTTATTCCGGGACAGGGGCCGGGGAGCTGTTTTTT. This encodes CASSYSGTGAGELFF.